This TCR beta chain was recorded in a study of T-cell reconstitution after alpha-beta-depleted transplantation in children. Unique molecular identifiers were incorporated into the prepared TCRbeta library. MiXCR, run by TCRdb on the PCR reads, gives a single entry per CDR3 protein. The top ten hold roughly 36% of the sample, which has just over 200,000 distinct CDR3 sequences, approximately 8% seen once. Trimming stripped 5 bases from V and 5 bases from J, with 9 bases between. Germline V gene sequence: CDR1 ENHRY, CDR2 SYGVKD. The CDR3 has 12 residues. A few counts support this clonotype. V usage is TRBV10-3 and J usage is TRBJ1-2, with TRBD1 as a possible D gene (5 bases). The sequence derives from a male patient between 2 and 15 years old who had a stem cell transplant for acute myeloid leukemia, so the T cells may come from the graft donor. The sequences come from PBMCs, mostly from graft donor cells, collected 360 days after TCRalphabeta/CD19-depleted stem cell transplant. The CDR3 sequence: CAISLGEYGYTF. The CDR3 DNA sequence: TGTGCCATCAGTTTGGGGGAGTATGGCTACACCTTC.